Below, 5 T cell receptor beta chains from the same sample are listed, as sequenced in a study of cytomegalovirus exposure and HLA in healthy donors (dated by TCRdb to 2017 to 2019). The method was the immunoSEQ multiplex PCR assay. For the multiplex PCR, a mixture combining 60 forward primers for TCR Vbeta segments and 13 reverse primers for TCR Jbeta segments was used. TCRdb retrieved this table from immuneACCESS and kept in-frame rearrangements only. Not all clones are present; in checked studies, unresolved V genes account for under half, and no reason is known for the remainder. Within this sample are some 160,000 clones, with around 80% of them counted one time only. The ten biggest clones cover about 1.4% of the sample. Source material: PBMCs. These receptors were taken from a middle-aged man in good health and CMV-seronegative.

The rearrangement joins TRBV5-1 to TRBJ2-7; perhaps TRBD2 as D (5 bases). Trimming cost V 0 bases and J 0 bases, with 16 bases left between them. From germline, CDR1 is SGHRS and CDR2 YFSETQ. This CDR3 spans 17 amino acids. CDR3 sequence: CASSLGGSASRSYEQYV. DNA for the CDR3: TGCGCCAGCAGCTTGGGAGGTAGCGCGTCACGCTCCTACGAGCAGTACGTC.

This sequence joins TRBV30 and TRBJ1-1; the D gene is possibly TRBD1 (6 bases). Germline V gives CDR1 GTSNPN, CDR2 SVGIG (reference sequence). The V and J ends lost 8 bases and 3 bases respectively, with 10 bases between them. The CDR3 runs to 11 residues. This CDR3 is CARGGYTEAFF. The CDR3 DNA reads TGTGCCCGCGGGGGCTACACTGAAGCTTTCTTT.

The rearrangement links TRBV10-2 to TRBJ1-3; D is uncertain. The V gene's germline CDR1 is WSHSY and CDR2 SAAADI. This CDR3 comprises 15 residues. V lost 0 bases and J lost 3, with 9 bases in between. The CDR3 loop reads CASSESGKGGNTIYF. The CDR3 DNA sequence: TGCGCCAGCAGTGAGTCCGGGAAGGGTGGAAACACCATATATTTT.

This clone was detected only once. The genes are TRBV6-5 and TRBJ2-7; 7 nucleotides match TRBD2. V was pared by 6 bases and J by 7 bases, with 15 bases of the junction left unmatched. CDR1 is MNHEY, CDR2 SVGAGI, per germline. This CDR3 has 15 amino acids. The CDR3 nucleotides read TGTGCCAGCAGCCAACCGGGGGGAGCTGTGAGAGAGCAGTACTTC. Translation gives CASSQPGGAVREQYF.

Turning to this clone: Compared with germline, one end of the junction differs, possibly owing to a read error. The CDR3 sequence: CASSEYPDSPKVF. The DNA for the CDR3 is TGTGCCAGCAGTGAGTACCCGGACAGCCCGAAGGTCTTC. This chain connects TRBV6-4 to TRBJ2-1; weak D call: TRBD1 (6 bases). This CDR3 has 13 amino acids. Germline values: CDR1 MRHNA, CDR2 SNTAGT.